Listed below are T cell receptor beta chains from one sample, sequenced in a study of blood T cell repertoires in COVID-19. Only in-frame clones appear in the TCRdb table, and some are missing; sequencing was by immunoSEQ multiplex PCR. The table includes around 100,000 clones, about 90% detected once. The sequenced sample consisted of peripheral blood. The receptors derive from a man aged 50 or older with acute or convalescent COVID-19. Each CDR3 is given with its conserved first and last residue. Fields, in order: clone size, V gene, CDR3 length, D gene, J gene, CDR3 DNA, CDR3 protein. D genes are given only for firm matches. Clone size is given for some rows only: seen once, a few or many times, or a class if the clone is expanded.

>.|TRBV9|15|.|TRBJ1-2
TGTGCCAGTGAACCCTCCGGACACCCTAACTATGGCTACACCTTC
CASEPSGHPNYGYTF
>.|TRBV6-2/TRBV6-3|15|.|TRBJ2-5
TGTGCCAGCAGTTACTTTTCCAGGGTGCAAGAGACCCAGTACTTC
CASSYFSRVQETQYF
>.|TRBV7-2|14|.|TRBJ1-1
TGTGCCAGCAGCTTAGGGGGCGCGAGCACTGAAGCTTTCTTT
CASSLGGASTEAFF
>.|TRBV6-2/TRBV6-3|17|TRBD1|TRBJ1-5
TGTGCCAGCAGTTACATCCAGGGGGATTATGTTGATCAGCCCCAGCATTTT
CASSYIQGDYVDQPQHF
>.|TRBV2|16|.|TRBJ2-3
TGTGCCAGCAGTGAAGCGCTTCGACAAGACACAGATACGCAGTATTTT
CASSEALRQDTDTQYF
>.|TRBV2|15|TRBD1|TRBJ1-4
TGTGCCAGCTCCGACGGAGACAGGGGGCTGAAAAAACTGTTTTTT
CASSDGDRGLKKLFF
>.|TRBV19|13|.|TRBJ1-2
TGTGCCACGAAGGACGGACAACACTATGGCTACACCTTC
CATKDGQHYGYTF
>.|TRBV5-1|16|TRBD1|TRBJ2-7
TGCGCCAGCAGCCTAACCGGGACAGGGCGTACCTACGAGCAGTACTTC
CASSLTGTGRTYEQYF
>.|TRBV5-1|14|.|TRBJ1-1
TGCGCCAGCAGGTTAAACATTCGGAACACTGAAGCTTTCTTT
CASRLNIRNTEAFF
>.|TRBV5-1|16|.|TRBJ1-5
TGCGCCAGCAGCTTGGGTGACTTTGGGAGCAATCAGCCCCAGCATTTT
CASSLGDFGSNQPQHF
>.|TRBV4-1|17|TRBD1|TRBJ1-4
TGCGCCAGCAGCCACCGGGACAGGGGTACAACTAATGAAAAACTGTTTTTT
CASSHRDRGTTNEKLFF
>.|TRBV29-1|13|TRBD1|TRBJ1-1
TGCAGCGCCCTGACAGGGGGGAATTCTGAAGCTTTCTTT
CSALTGGNSEAFF
>.|TRBV7-6|15|TRBD1|TRBJ2-2
TGTGCCAGCAGCAACCGGGACAGGGAGCACGGGGAGCTGTTTTTT
CASSNRDREHGELFF
>.|TRBV24-1|15|TRBD1|TRBJ2-5
TGTGCCACCAGTGATCCGAAGGGGGCCACGGAGACCCAGTACTTC
CATSDPKGATETQYF
>.|TRBV6-6|16|TRBD1|TRBJ1-1
TGTGCCAGCAGACCATCGACAGGGCTAGACGACACTGAAGCTTTCTTT
CASRPSTGLDDTEAFF
>once|TRBV29-1|12|.|TRBJ2-7
TGCAGCGTGGCAAAGAACCCGGGACAAAAGTACTTC
CSVAKNPGQKYF
>.|TRBV24-1|14|TRBD1|TRBJ1-2
TGTGCCACCAGTGTATCGGGGACAGATTATGGCTACACCTTC
CATSVSGTDYGYTF
>once|TRBV18|16|TRBD2|TRBJ2-3
TGTGCCAGCTCACCTTTACCGGGACTAGCGAGGGATACGCAGTATTTT
CASSPLPGLARDTQYF
>.|TRBV3-1/TRBV3-2|15|.|TRBJ2-7
TGTGCCAGCAGCCCCGAGCTCCTCCGAACCTACGAGCAGTACTTC
CASSPELLRTYEQYF
>.|TRBV5-6|13|.|TRBJ1-1
TGTGCCAGCAGCCGACGCCCGGGCACTGAAGCTTTCTTT
CASSRRPGTEAFF
>.|TRBV10-3|15|.|TRBJ1-1
TGTGCCATCAGTGAGTCCGGTGGGACAAACACTGAAGCTTTCTTT
CAISESGGTNTEAFF
>.|TRBV27|15|.|TRBJ1-6
TGTGCCAGCAGTTCCCCAGGGCCAGATAATTCACCCCTCCACTTT
CASSSPGPDNSPLHF
>.|TRBV4-2|19|TRBD2|TRBJ2-7
TGTGCCAGCAGCCAAGATCTCGTACTAGCGGGGGGGCATAGCTACGAGCAGTACTTC
CASSQDLVLAGGHSYEQYF
>.|TRBV29-1|13|.|TRBJ1-4
TGCAGCGTTGTAGGCGGGATTGGTGAAAAACTGTTTTTT
CSVVGGIGEKLFF
>.|TRBV28|14|.|TRBJ1-1
TGTGCCAGCAGTTTCCCCTCGGGGGGCACTGAAGCTTTCTTT
CASSFPSGGTEAFF
>.|TRBV4-3|14|.|TRBJ1-2
TGCGCCAGCAGCCAGGGTGGACAGTCCTATGGCTACACCTTC
CASSQGGQSYGYTF
>.|TRBV7-6|15|.|TRBJ2-4
TGTGCCAGCAGCTTAAAAACAGGACCTACTAACATTCAGTACTTC
CASSLKTGPTNIQYF
>.|TRBV19|16|TRBD2|TRBJ2-3
TGTGCCAGTAGTACTGGACTAGCGGGGAGCACAGATACGCAGTATTTT
CASSTGLAGSTDTQYF
>once|TRBV28|15|.|TRBJ1-4
TGTGCCAGCAGTTTGGGGGGGGCAACTAATGAAAAACTGTTTTTT
CASSLGGATNEKLFF
>.|TRBV5-4|18|TRBD1|TRBJ2-3
TGTGCCAGCAGCTCCCCCTCCCCGGGACAGATGAGAGCAGATACGCAGTATTTT
CASSSPSPGQMRADTQYF
>.|TRBV19|15|.|TRBJ2-1
TGTGCCAGTAGTAAGGGGCGGGGTGTCTACAATGAGCAGTTCTTC
CASSKGRGVYNEQFF
>.|TRBV19|14|TRBD1|TRBJ1-1
TGTGCCAGTAGGACAGGGGCACTGAACACTGAAGCTTTCTTT
CASRTGALNTEAFF
>.|TRBV7-9|12|.|TRBJ2-7
TGTGCCAGCAGCTCACGAGGTTACGAGCAGTACTTC
CASSSRGYEQYF
>.|TRBV18|15|TRBD1|TRBJ2-3
TGTGCCAGCTCACCGGGACAGGGAATCACAGATACGCAGTATTTT
CASSPGQGITDTQYF
>.|TRBV6-5|14|TRBD1|TRBJ1-6
TGTGCCAGCAGTTCCCCGACAGGGTTGTCACCCCTCCACTTT
CASSSPTGLSPLHF
>.|TRBV2|14|.|TRBJ1-1
TGTGCCAGCAGTTACAGGGAAGGGAACACTGAAGCTTTCTTT
CASSYREGNTEAFF
>.|TRBV6-5|15|TRBD1|TRBJ1-5
TGTGCCAGCAGTTACTCGGGGGACAGAGCTCAGCCCCAGCATTTT
CASSYSGDRAQPQHF
>.|TRBV11-2|15|TRBD1|TRBJ1-6
TGTGCCAGCAGCACAGAGGACAGGGGGAATTCACCCCTCCACTTT
CASSTEDRGNSPLHF
>.|TRBV11-2|14|TRBD1|TRBJ1-1
TGTGCCAGCAGCAAAGACAGGGGGAACACTGAAGCTTTCTTT
CASSKDRGNTEAFF
>.|TRBV18|14|TRBD1|TRBJ2-3
TGTGCCACGGAGGGGACAGGGTCCACAGATACGCAGTATTTT
CATEGTGSTDTQYF
>.|TRBV7-6|16|TRBD1|TRBJ1-1
TGTGCCAGCAGCTTAGCTCCCGGGACAGGGAACACTGAAGCTTTCTTT
CASSLAPGTGNTEAFF
>.|TRBV5-1|14|.|TRBJ1-1
TGCGCCAGCAGCATGCAGGGGCGTAACACTGAAGCTTTCTTT
CASSMQGRNTEAFF
>.|TRBV21-1|13|.|TRBJ1-5
TGTGCCAGCCTCGACAGCCGGGTTCAGCCCCAGCATTTT
CASLDSRVQPQHF
>.|TRBV30|13|.|TRBJ1-1
TGTGCCTGGAGGACGCAGGGATTCTCTAGAGCTTTCTTT
CAWRTQGFSRAFF
>.|TRBV3-1/TRBV3-2|14|TRBD1|TRBJ1-1
TGTGCCAGCAGCCGACAGGGTCGCAACACTGAAGCTTTCTTT
CASSRQGRNTEAFF
>.|TRBV6-2/TRBV6-3|17|TRBD1|TRBJ2-1
TGTGCCAGCAGTTACTTACCGGGACAGGGTTTGTTCAGTGAGCAGTTCTTC
CASSYLPGQGLFSEQFF
>.|TRBV5-1|15|.|TRBJ1-3
TGCGCCAGCAGAGTGGGGGACAACTCTGGAAACACCATATATTTT
CASRVGDNSGNTIYF